Only a few counts were recorded for the clone carrying this T cell receptor (beta chain). The data belong to a study of blood T cell repertoires in COVID-19. The protocol was immunoSEQ multiplex PCR, while the TCRdb copy is restricted to in-frame clones and leaves out a portion. Of around 230,000 clones in the sample, roughly nine tenths are singletons; the top ten hold roughly 2.7%. V lost 2 bases and J 8 bases, leaving 13 bases between the germline ends. The CDR3 is made up of 13 amino acids. Per the germline V gene, CDR1 is SGHNT and CDR2 is YYREEE (reference sequence). The sequencing sample was made of PBMCs or T cells enriched from blood (not recorded which). This receptor was obtained from a woman aged 25-40 years who had recovered from COVID-19. This chain links TRBV5-4 with TRBJ1-1; perhaps TRBD1 as D (6 bases). CDR3 sequence reads: CASSFQGGGEAFF. CDR3 coding DNA: TGTGCCAGCAGCTTTCAGGGAGGGGGGGAAGCTTTCTTT.